This TCR beta chain came from a study of blood T cell repertoires in COVID-19. The CDR3 has 17 amino acids. Germline-derived CDR1 and CDR2 are SGHVS and FNYEAQ. V was pared by 2 bases and J by 4 bases, with 15 bases between. The repertoire was sequenced with immunoSEQ multiplex PCR; TCRdb's copy has only in-frame clones and lacks some. The profile shows roughly 300,000 clones, around 87% of them singletons. The TCR sequence derives from a woman aged 25-40 years who had recovered from COVID-19. The rearrangement links TRBV7-6 to TRBJ1-6, with D perhaps TRBD1 (5 bases). The sequencing input was PBMCs or T cells enriched from blood (not recorded which). The CDR3 protein is CASSLTGQGIYNSPLHF. The CDR3 DNA reads as TGTGCCAGCAGCTTAACCGGGCAGGGTATTTATAATTCACCCCTCCACTTT.